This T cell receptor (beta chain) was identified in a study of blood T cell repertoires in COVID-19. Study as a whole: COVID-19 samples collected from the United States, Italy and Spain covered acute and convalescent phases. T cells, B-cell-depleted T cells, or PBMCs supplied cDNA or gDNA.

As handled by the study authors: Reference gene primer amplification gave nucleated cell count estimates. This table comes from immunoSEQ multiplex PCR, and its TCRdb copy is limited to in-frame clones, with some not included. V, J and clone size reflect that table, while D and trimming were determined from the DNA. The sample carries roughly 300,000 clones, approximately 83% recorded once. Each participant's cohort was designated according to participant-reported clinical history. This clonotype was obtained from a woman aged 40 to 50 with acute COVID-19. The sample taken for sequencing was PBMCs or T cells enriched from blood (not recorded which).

CDR3 protein: CATLGAQQETQYF. As DNA, the CDR3 is TGTGCCACCCTGGGGGCCCAACAAGAGACCCAGTACTTC. The V and J genes are TRBV10-3 and TRBJ2-5, with D possibly TRBD1 on 6 matching bases. Germline assignment: CDR1 ENHRY and CDR2 SYGVKD. V shed 10 bases and J shed 2 bases, with 14 bases lying between them. The CDR3 contains 13 residues.